The next 8 T cell receptor beta chains were all read from a single sample in a study of T cells in tuberculosis. Assay used: immunoSEQ multiplex PCR; TCRdb lists only in-frame clones, some missing. The sample consists of more than 45,000 clones, 70% to 90% of them appearing once. After thawing and overnight rest, PBMC were stained with GMM-loaded CD1B tetramer, viability dye and anti-CD3 for sorting. CD1B tetramers were loaded with Rhodococcus equi-derived C32 glucose monomycolate. The sample was CD1b-GMM tetramer-negative cells sorted from PBMCs. These receptors all stem from an adult woman with latent tuberculosis.

This chain joins TRBV4-1 and TRBJ1-4; tentatively, D is TRBD1 (6 bases). Germline CDR1 is MGHRA and CDR2 is YSYEKL. V was clipped by 1 base and J by 8 bases, with 11 bases between them. The CDR3 spans 14 residues. Written as DNA, the CDR3 is TGCGCCAGCAGCCAAGGCCCGGGGGGCGAAAAACTGTTTTTT. Protein sequence: CASSQGPGGEKLFF.

This chain joins TRBV5-1 and TRBJ2-4; D might be TRBD1 (5 bases). Germline V gene data show CDR1 as SGHRS and CDR2 as YFSETQ. V was pared by 0 bases and J by 13 bases, with 11 bases between. This CDR3 region has 12 residues. This CDR3 reads CASSLDRQIQYF. DNA for the CDR3: TGCGCCAGCAGCTTGGACAGGCAAATCCAGTACTTC.

The V and J genes are TRBV15 and TRBJ1-1; tentative D call: TRBD1 (5 bases). CDR3 size: 14 residues. V was cut by 0 bases and J by 1 base, with 6 bases left in between. The germline V gene encodes CDR1 LNHNV and CDR2 YYDKDF (reference sequence). The CDR3 loop reads CATSRETANTEAFF. CDR3 DNA: TGTGCCACCAGCAGAGAGACAGCGAACACTGAAGCTTTCTTT.

As DNA, the CDR3 is TGCGCCAGCAGCTTGGGTGGCTCGGGGGATAATTCACCCCTCCACTTT. Its translation is CASSLGGSGDNSPLHF. V is TRBV5-1 and J is TRBJ1-6, with D possibly TRBD1 on 5 matching bases. V lost 0 bases, J lost 5 bases, and 12 bases lay in between. The CDR3 totals 16 residues. The germline gives CDR1 SGHRS, CDR2 YFSETQ.

This clone was seen more than once but under ten times. Other DNA sequences in the sample encode the same CDR3. This chain connects TRBV4-3 to TRBJ2-7, with 10 bases matching TRBD1. With 3 bases clipped from V and 4 bases from J, the junction kept 6 bases outside the gene matches. The length of the CDR3 is 15 residues. Germline V lookup: CDR1 LGHNA, CDR2 YSLEER. The CDR3 DNA sequence: TGCGCCAGCAGCCACTCCGGGACAGGGGAATACGAGCAGTACTTC. Amino acids: CASSHSGTGEYEQYF.

The J gene is TRBJ1-2, the V gene TRBV5-8; the D is unclear. The CDR3 is 12 residues long. The germline CDR1 and CDR2 sequences are SGHTS and YDEGEE. Trimming stripped 2 bases from V and 2 bases from J, with 4 bases between. The CDR3 coding sequence is TGTGCCAGCAGCTTTAAAAACTATGGCTACACCTTC. This gives the protein CASSFKNYGYTF.

The V and J genes are TRBV2 and TRBJ2-3, with 9 bases identical to TRBD2. The CDR3 sequence is 15 residues long. Germline-derived CDR1 and CDR2 are SNHLY and FYNNEI. The V segment lost 5 bases and the J segment 1 base; nucleotides outside the gene matches: 4. CDR3 nucleotide sequence: TGTGCCAGCAGTCTAGCTAGCGGGGGCACAGATACGCAGTATTTT. This codes for CASSLASGGTDTQYF. Combining the CDR3 with reference TRBV2 and TRBJ2-3 gives the whole variable domain EPEVTQTPSHQVTQMGQEVILRCVPISNHLYFYWYRQILGQKVEFLVSFYNNEISEKSEIFDDQFSVERPDGSNFTLKIRSTKLEDSAMYFCASSLASGGTDTQYFGPGTRLTVL.

The sample holds a few counts of this clone. The chain carries TRBV7-2 and TRBJ1-5; 7 nucleotides match TRBD1. The CDR3 has 15 amino acids. V dropped 0 bases and J dropped 8; count of bases not matched to a gene: 7. Germline CDR1 and CDR2: SGHTA and FQGNSA. The DNA of the CDR3 is TGTGCCAGCAGCTTAGCAGGGACAGCAAAAGAGCCCCAGCATTTT. Amino acid sequence: CASSLAGTAKEPQHF.